This T cell receptor beta chain was profiled in a study of regulatory T cells in long-lasting Graves disease. The CDR3 length is 13 residues. Germline CDR1 is SGHDT and CDR2 is YYEEEE. V lost 1 base and J 6 bases, leaving 11 bases between the germline ends. Building of the TCR beta libraries involved iRepertoire HTBI primers and Arm-PCR of CDR3 regions. TCRdb re-derived calls from the multiplex PCR reads in MiXCR, one entry per CDR3 protein. The sample lists hundreds of thousands of distinct CDR3 sequences, 15% seen once, with about 8.3% in the top ten. Time point here: newly diagnosed GD, antithyroid drugs for less than 3 months. The authors made the TCR library using RNA they extracted from PBMCs. These sequences were also reported in another study, on T cells in Graves' hyperthyroidism and ophthalmopathy.

The specimen was peripheral blood mononuclear cells (PBMCs), collected at new diagnosis, from a patient treated with antithyroid drugs. The sequence was collected from a woman between 40 and 50 years old with Graves disease. The V gene is TRBV5-6, the J gene TRBJ2-7, with TRBD2 as a possible D gene (5 bases). In DNA, the CDR3 is TGTGCCAGCAGCTTGTATGGTGGAGGCGAGCAGTACTTC. It encodes CASSLYGGGEQYF. Looking up the rest from reference TRBV5-6 and TRBJ2-7 gives the full variable domain: DAGVTQSPTHLIKTRGQQVTLRCSPKSGHDTVSWYQQALGQGPQFIFQYYEEEERQRGNFPDRFSGHQFPNYSSELNVNALLLGDSALYLCASSLYGGGEQYFGPGTRLTVT.